The 23 T cell receptor beta chains below come from one sample, sequenced in a study of shared clonotypes between healthy human individuals. Clones were read by immunoSEQ multiplex PCR, and TCRdb kept only the in-frame ones, dropping some. The data contain over a million clones, about 80% of them singletons. The specimen sequenced was memory CD4+ T cells sorted from blood. Subset described: CD45RA-negative fraction. The source of these receptors is a young man in good health.

The chain uses TRBV5-6 and TRBJ2-3; tentatively, D is TRBD1 or TRBD2 (6 bases each). The CDR3 extends over 17 amino acids. Per germline, CDR1 SGHDT and CDR2 YYEEEE. The ends were cut back, 1 base at V and 0 bases at J, with 15 bases in the middle. Here the CDR3 reads CASSLWGAHPSTDTQYF. The DNA for the CDR3 is TGTGCCAGCAGCTTGTGGGGGGCCCATCCTAGCACAGATACGCAGTATTTT.

The V and J genes are TRBV7-2 and TRBJ1-2; D is perhaps TRBD1 (5 bases). Germline CDR1 reads SGHTA; CDR2 reads FQGNSA. The CDR3 contains 14 residues. V was shortened by 1 base and J by 8 bases, with 14 bases between the two germline ends. For the CDR3, the DNA is TGTGCCAGCAGCTTAGAAGGGGCGATAGGCGGCTACACCTTC. It encodes CASSLEGAIGGYTF.

The chain carries TRBV19 and TRBJ2-4; the D is unclear. The V end lost 3 bases, the J end lost 0 bases, and 3 bases lay between the germline ends. This CDR3 contains 13 residues. Germline V lookup: CDR1 LNHDA, CDR2 SQIVND (reference sequence). The CDR3 DNA reads TGTGCCAGTAGTATGGAAGCCAAAAACATTCAGTACTTC. Protein: CASSMEAKNIQYF.

The chain employs TRBV6-5 and TRBJ1-6, with unresolved D. CDR3 size: 14 residues. The ends were cut back, 5 bases at V and 3 bases at J, with 8 bases in the middle. Germline CDR1 MNHEY, CDR2 SVGAGI. The CDR3 nucleotides are TGTGCCAGCAGTACCTCGGGCTATAATTCACCCCTCCACTTT. It is translated as CASSTSGYNSPLHF.

The chain uses TRBV7-2 and TRBJ2-7; 14 nucleotides line up with TRBD2. Trimming took 5 bases from V and 8 from J; bases not matched to a gene: 8. CDR1 is SGHTA and CDR2 is FQGNSA in the germline V gene. The CDR3 has 15 residues. The CDR3 DNA reads TGTGCCAGCAGCCCCCCGACTAGCGGGAGGGCCCAGCAGTACTTC. This encodes CASSPPTSGRAQQYF.

There are a few counts of this clone. The rearrangement uses TRBV25-1 and TRBJ1-1; the D is unclear. The CDR3 covers 13 residues. CDR1 and CDR2 from the germline V gene are MGHDK and SYGVNS. V was pared by 5 bases and J by 5 bases, with 12 bases between. CDR3: CASSRPRTTEAFF. Written as DNA, the CDR3 is TGTGCCAGCAGTCGCCCCCGGACGACTGAAGCTTTCTTT. Looking up the rest from reference TRBV25-1 and TRBJ1-1 gives the full variable domain: EADIYQTPRYLVIGTGKKITLECSQTMGHDKMYWYQQDPGMELHLIHYSYGVNSTEKGDLSSESTVSRIRTEHFPLTLESARPSHTSQYLCASSRPRTTEAFFGQGTRLTVV.

This clone was found a few times. In DNA, the CDR3 is TGTGCCAGCAGCTTAGCTACAGGCCTGAGCACTGAAGCTTTCTTT. It encodes CASSLATGLSTEAFF. This chain connects TRBV7-2 to TRBJ1-1; possibly TRBD1 for D (5 bases). Germline CDR1 is SGHTA and CDR2 is FQGNSA. The CDR3 is 15 residues long. The V and J ends lost 0 bases and 4 bases respectively, with 12 bases between them. The full variable domain, rest sourced from reference TRBV7-2 and TRBJ1-1, is GAGVSQSPSNKVTEKGKDVELRCDPISGHTALYWYRQSLGQGLEFLIYFQGNSAPDKSGLPSDRFSAERTGGSVSTLTIQRTQQEDSAVYLCASSLATGLSTEAFFGQGTRLTVV.

The V call is TRBV2, the J call TRBJ2-5; tentative D call: TRBD1 (6 bases). Germline loops: CDR1 SNHLY, CDR2 FYNNEI. Trimming took 6 bases from V and 4 from J, leaving 15 bases between them. This CDR3 region has 14 residues. The CDR3 is CASSADSGGETQYF. The CDR3 nucleotides are TGTGCCAGCAGCGCGGACAGCGGAGGAGAGACCCAGTACTTC.

V gene TRBV18 combines with J gene TRBJ2-5; D perhaps matches TRBD2 (5 bases). This CDR3 comprises 14 residues. The germline V gene has CDR1 KGHSH and CDR2 LQKENI. The V end was cut by 0 bases, the J end by 4 bases, with 9 bases between. CDR3 sequence: CASSPPSGVETQYF. The CDR3 DNA sequence: TGTGCCAGCTCACCACCGAGCGGAGTAGAGACCCAGTACTTC.

The V call is TRBV29-1, the J call TRBJ2-3; D not resolved. V gave up 6 bases and J gave up 3 bases, with 7 bases separating them. This CDR3 has 11 amino acids. In germline, CDR1 is SQVTM, CDR2 ANQGSEA. The CDR3 nucleotides read TGCAGCGTCGCTTCTACAGATACGCAGTATTTT. This sequence encodes CSVASTDTQYF.

The count of this clone is one. The chain couples TRBV6-1 to TRBJ2-3; D gene unclear. V lost 5 bases and J 1 base, leaving 4 bases between the germline ends. The length of the CDR3 is 12 residues. The germline CDR1 and CDR2 sequences are MNHNS and SASEGT. The DNA of the CDR3 is TGTGCCAGCAGTCCGGGCACAGATACGCAGTATTTT. It specifies CASSPGTDTQYF.

The chain carries TRBV6-1 and TRBJ1-4, with D uncertain. This CDR3 has 14 residues. Germline CDR1 MNHNS, CDR2 SASEGT. Trimming pared 6 bases from V and 0 bases from J, leaving 8 bases between. The CDR3 bases are TGTGCCAGCAGCATCAGGACAACTAATGAAAAACTGTTTTTT. It translates to CASSIRTTNEKLFF.

The chain couples TRBV10-3 to TRBJ1-3; no definite D call. CDR3 length equals 13 residues. Trimming left V 7 bases short and J 4 bases short, with 11 bases between. Germline CDR1 reads ENHRY; CDR2 reads SYGVKD. CDR3 amino acids: CAITEGTGNTIYF. The CDR3 DNA sequence: TGTGCCATCACAGAGGGAACCGGAAACACCATATATTTT.

The J gene is TRBJ2-3, the V gene TRBV11-1; D unresolved. The CDR3 contains 15 residues. V was shortened by 1 base and J by 0 bases, with 8 bases between the two germline ends. The germline V gene encodes CDR1 SGHAT and CDR2 FQDESV (reference sequence). CDR3 bases: TGTGCCAGCAGCTTAGGAGGAACTAGCACAGATACGCAGTATTTT. Translated, it gives CASSLGGTSTDTQYF.

This clone was counted once. CDR3 sequence: CASSVEWGSLGQPAEAFF. CDR3 nucleotides: TGTGCCAGCAGCGTAGAATGGGGGAGCCTCGGACAGCCCGCTGAAGCTTTCTTT. This chain connects TRBV9 to TRBJ1-1; tentative D call: TRBD1 (6 bases). V was trimmed by 0 bases and J by 6 bases, leaving 24 bases between them. The CDR3 has 18 residues. The V gene's germline CDR1 is SGDLS and CDR2 YYNGEE.

The CDR3 loop is CASGRIGSSLEGYTF. CDR3 in DNA: TGTGCCAGCGGCAGGATTGGGAGTTCATTAGAGGGCTACACCTTC. The chain links TRBV27 to TRBJ1-2; D not certain. This CDR3 comprises 15 residues. The V and J ends lost 8 bases and 8 bases respectively, with 24 bases between them. Germline V gene data show CDR1 as MNHEY and CDR2 as SMNVEV (reference sequence).

The table lists this clone with a few counts. CDR3 sequence reads: CASSLTTGKNEQFF. Written as DNA, the CDR3 is TGTGCCAGCAGCTTAACTACAGGCAAAAATGAGCAGTTCTTC. V is TRBV7-3 and J is TRBJ2-1; possible D gene TRBD1, 5 bases. The V gene lost 0 bases and the J gene lost 7 bases, with 10 bases spanning the gap. Germline lookup yields CDR1 SGHTA and CDR2 FQGTGA. The length of the CDR3 is 14 residues.

The J gene is TRBJ2-1, the V gene TRBV19; 7 positions match TRBD2. Germline assignment: CDR1 LNHDA and CDR2 SQIVND (reference sequence). There are 15 residues in the CDR3. With 8 bases clipped from V and 0 bases from J, the junction kept 7 bases outside the gene matches. As DNA, the CDR3 is TGTGCCAGTCAGAGCGGGACCCACTCCTACAATGAGCAGTTCTTC. Protein sequence: CASQSGTHSYNEQFF. The full variable domain, rest sourced from reference TRBV19 and TRBJ2-1, is DGGITQSPKYLFRKEGQNVTLSCEQNLNHDAMYWYRQDPGQGLRLIYYSQIVNDFQKGDIAEGYSVSREKKESFPLTVTSAQKNPTAFYLCASQSGTHSYNEQFFGPGTRLTVL.

This clone occurred a few times. This chain connects TRBV7-2 to TRBJ1-6, with D hard to call. V lost 1 base and J 15 bases, leaving 16 bases between the germline ends. Germline CDR1 and CDR2: SGHTA and FQGNSA. The CDR3 loop spans 14 amino acids. The CDR3 DNA follows: TGTGCCAGCAGCTTAGTAGCGATACAGCACGGCCTCCACTTT. Residues: CASSLVAIQHGLHF.

The V call is TRBV2, the J call TRBJ2-5; 7 nucleotides line up with TRBD1. Looked up from germline, CDR1 is SNHLY and CDR2 is FYNNEI. After removal of 7 bases from V and 3 bases from J, the junction contained 8 bases not matched to a gene. This CDR3 is built from 14 residues. This chain's CDR3 is CASTLNRGKETQYF. The CDR3 coding sequence is TGTGCCAGCACCCTAAACAGGGGTAAAGAGACCCAGTACTTC.

This sequence joins TRBV29-1 and TRBJ1-1; weak D call: TRBD1 (5 bases). The CDR3 totals 12 residues. V gave up 7 bases and J gave up 1 base, with 10 bases separating them. Germline CDR1 is SQVTM and CDR2 is ANQGSEA. Written as DNA, the CDR3 is TGCAGCGCACAGGTGGGGAACACTGAAGCTTTCTTT. The encoded protein is CSAQVGNTEAFF.

This chain uses TRBV30 with TRBJ1-5, with D possibly being TRBD1 (5 bases). The CDR3 runs 14 residues. In germline, CDR1 is GTSNPN, CDR2 SVGIG (reference sequence). V gave up 2 bases and J gave up 4 bases, with 12 bases separating them. The CDR3 loop reads CAWSKAGFNQPQHF. The CDR3 DNA reads as TGTGCCTGGAGTAAGGCAGGGTTTAATCAGCCCCAGCATTTT.

The chain uses TRBV5-6 and TRBJ2-7; no definite D call. The CDR3 is 15 amino acids. CDR1 is SGHDT, CDR2 YYEEEE, per germline. Trimming removed 0 bases at V and 2 bases at J, with 12 bases between. The CDR3 protein is CASSLVRDPPYEQYF. Here the CDR3 DNA reads TGTGCCAGCAGCTTGGTTAGGGATCCCCCCTACGAGCAGTACTTC. The full variable domain, in which reference TRBV5-6 and TRBJ2-7 provide the parts outside the CDR3, is DAGVTQSPTHLIKTRGQQVTLRCSPKSGHDTVSWYQQALGQGPQFIFQYYEEEERQRGNFPDRFSGHQFPNYSSELNVNALLLGDSALYLCASSLVRDPPYEQYFGPGTRLTVT.